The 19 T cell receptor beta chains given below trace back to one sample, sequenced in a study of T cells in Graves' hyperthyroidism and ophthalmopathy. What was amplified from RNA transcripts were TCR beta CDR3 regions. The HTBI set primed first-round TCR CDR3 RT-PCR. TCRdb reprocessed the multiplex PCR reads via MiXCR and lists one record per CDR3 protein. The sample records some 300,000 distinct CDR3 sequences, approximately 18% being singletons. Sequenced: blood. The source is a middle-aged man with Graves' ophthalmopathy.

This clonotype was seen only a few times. The CDR3 protein is CSVPGAETQYF. The CDR3 nucleotides are TGCAGCGTCCCTGGGGCAGAGACCCAGTACTTC. The rearrangement links TRBV29-1 to TRBJ2-5; D may be TRBD1 (5 bases). The ends were cut back, 6 bases at V and 4 bases at J, with 9 bases in the middle. The CDR3 consists of 11 residues. Looked up from germline, CDR1 is SQVTM and CDR2 is ANQGSEA.

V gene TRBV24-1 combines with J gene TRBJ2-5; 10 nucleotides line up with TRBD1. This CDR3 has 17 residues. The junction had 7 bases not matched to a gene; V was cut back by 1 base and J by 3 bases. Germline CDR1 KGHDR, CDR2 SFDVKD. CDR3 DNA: TGTGCCACCAGTGATTTACGGACAGGGGGGAACGAAGAGACCCAGTACTTC. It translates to CATSDLRTGGNEETQYF.

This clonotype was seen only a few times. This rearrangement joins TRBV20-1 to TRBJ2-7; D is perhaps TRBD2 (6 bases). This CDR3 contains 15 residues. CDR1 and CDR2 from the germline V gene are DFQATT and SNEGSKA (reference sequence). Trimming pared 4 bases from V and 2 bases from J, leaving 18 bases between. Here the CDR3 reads CSAKGSGSPAYEQYF. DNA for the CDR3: TGCAGTGCTAAAGGATCCGGGAGCCCCGCCTACGAGCAGTACTTC.

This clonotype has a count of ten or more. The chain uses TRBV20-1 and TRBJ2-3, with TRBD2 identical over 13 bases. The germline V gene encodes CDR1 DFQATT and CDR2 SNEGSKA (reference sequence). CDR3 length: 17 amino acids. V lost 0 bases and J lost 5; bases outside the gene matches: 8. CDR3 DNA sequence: TGCAGTGCTAGAGATGGCCGGACTAGCGGGAGAATAGATACGCAGTATTTT. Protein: CSARDGRTSGRIDTQYF.

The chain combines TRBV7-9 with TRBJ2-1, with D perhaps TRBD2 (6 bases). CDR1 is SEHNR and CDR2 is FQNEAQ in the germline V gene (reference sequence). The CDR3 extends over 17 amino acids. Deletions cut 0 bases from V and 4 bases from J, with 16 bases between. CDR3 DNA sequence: TGTGCCAGCAGCTTAGCGGGGAGGCAAGGGAATTACAATGAGCAGTTCTTC. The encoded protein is CASSLAGRQGNYNEQFF. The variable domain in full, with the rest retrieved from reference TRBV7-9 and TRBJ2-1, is DTGVSQNPRHKITKRGQNVTFRCDPISEHNRLYWYRQTLGQGPEFLTYFQNEAQLEKSRLLSDRFSAERPKGSFSTLEIQRTEQGDSAMYLCASSLAGRQGNYNEQFFGPGTRLTVL.

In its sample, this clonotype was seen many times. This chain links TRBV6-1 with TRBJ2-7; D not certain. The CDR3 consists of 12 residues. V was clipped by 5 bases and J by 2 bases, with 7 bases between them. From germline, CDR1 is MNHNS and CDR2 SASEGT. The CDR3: CASSPRTYEQYF. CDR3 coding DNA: TGTGCCAGCAGTCCCCGGACCTACGAGCAGTACTTC.

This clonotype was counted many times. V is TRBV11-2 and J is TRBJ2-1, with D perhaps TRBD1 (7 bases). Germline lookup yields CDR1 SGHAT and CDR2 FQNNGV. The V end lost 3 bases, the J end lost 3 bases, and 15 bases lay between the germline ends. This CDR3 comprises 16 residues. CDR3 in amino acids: CASSFGGGGLYNEQFF. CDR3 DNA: TGTGCCAGCAGCTTTGGAGGGGGCGGCCTCTACAATGAGCAGTTCTTC.

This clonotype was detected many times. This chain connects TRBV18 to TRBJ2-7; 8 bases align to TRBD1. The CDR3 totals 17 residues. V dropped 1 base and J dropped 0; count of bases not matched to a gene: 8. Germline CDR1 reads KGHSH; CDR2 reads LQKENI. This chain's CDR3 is CASSPRTRDRSSYEQYF. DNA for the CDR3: TGTGCCAGCTCACCACGAACCCGGGACAGGAGCTCCTACGAGCAGTACTTC. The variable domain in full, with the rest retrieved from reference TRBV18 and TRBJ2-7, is NAGVMQNPRHLVRRRGQEARLRCSPMKGHSHVYWYRQLPEEGLKFMVYLQKENIIDESGMPKERFSAEFPKEGPSILRIQQVVRGDSAAYFCASSPRTRDRSSYEQYFGPGTRLTVT.

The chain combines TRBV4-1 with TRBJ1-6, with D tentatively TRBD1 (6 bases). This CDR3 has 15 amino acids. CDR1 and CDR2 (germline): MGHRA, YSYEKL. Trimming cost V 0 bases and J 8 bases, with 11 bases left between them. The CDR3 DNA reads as TGCGCCAGCAGCCAAGACACAGGGTCGGATTCACCCCTCCACTTT. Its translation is CASSQDTGSDSPLHF.

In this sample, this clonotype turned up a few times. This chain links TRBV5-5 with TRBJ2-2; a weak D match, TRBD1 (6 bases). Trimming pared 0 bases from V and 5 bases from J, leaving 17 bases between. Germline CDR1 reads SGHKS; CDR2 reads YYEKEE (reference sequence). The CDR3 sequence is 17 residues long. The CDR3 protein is CASSLEAGEWKTGELFF. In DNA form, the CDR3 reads TGTGCCAGCAGCTTGGAGGCAGGGGAATGGAAAACCGGGGAGCTGTTTTTT.

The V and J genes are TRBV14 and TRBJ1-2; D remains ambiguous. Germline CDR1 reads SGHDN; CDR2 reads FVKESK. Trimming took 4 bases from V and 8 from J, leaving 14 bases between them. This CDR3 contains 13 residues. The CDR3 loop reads CASSPGPTPGYTF. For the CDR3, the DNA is TGTGCCAGCAGCCCCGGCCCGACACCCGGCTACACCTTC.

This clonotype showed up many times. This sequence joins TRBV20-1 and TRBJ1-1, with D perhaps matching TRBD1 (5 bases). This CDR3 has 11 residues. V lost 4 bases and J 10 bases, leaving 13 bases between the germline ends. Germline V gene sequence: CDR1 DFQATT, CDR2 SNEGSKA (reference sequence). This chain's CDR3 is CSATVRGGAFF. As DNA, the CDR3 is TGCAGTGCTACTGTTCGGGGCGGAGCTTTCTTT.

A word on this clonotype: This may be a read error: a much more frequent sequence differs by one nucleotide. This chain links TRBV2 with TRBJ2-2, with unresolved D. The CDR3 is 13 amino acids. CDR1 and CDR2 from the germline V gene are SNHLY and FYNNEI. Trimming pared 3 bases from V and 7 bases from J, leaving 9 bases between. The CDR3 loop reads CASSEEFGGELFF. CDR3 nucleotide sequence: TGTGCCAGCAGTGAGGAGTTCGGCGGGGAGCTGTTTTTT.

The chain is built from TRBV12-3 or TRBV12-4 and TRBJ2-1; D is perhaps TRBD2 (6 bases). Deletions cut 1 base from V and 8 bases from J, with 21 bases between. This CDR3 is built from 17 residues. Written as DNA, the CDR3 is TGTGCCAGCAGTTTAGTAGCCAGCGGCGATGGGGGGTATGAGCAGTTCTTC. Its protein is CASSLVASGDGGYEQFF.

CDR3 bases: TGTGCCAGTAGTACCAGCCTTGAAGCTTTCTTT. This encodes CASSTSLEAFF. V and J are TRBV19 and TRBJ1-1, with D hard to call. The CDR3 loop spans 11 amino acids. The germline V gene has CDR1 LNHDA and CDR2 SQIVND (reference sequence). Trimming took off 4 bases at V and 7 bases at J, with 7 bases between the two ends.

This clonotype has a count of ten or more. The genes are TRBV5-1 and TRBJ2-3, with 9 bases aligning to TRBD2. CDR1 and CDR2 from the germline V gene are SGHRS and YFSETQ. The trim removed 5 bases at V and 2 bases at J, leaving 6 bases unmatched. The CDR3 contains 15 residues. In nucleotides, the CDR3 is TGCGCCAGCAGGGCAGCGGGAGGTCACACAGATACGCAGTATTTT. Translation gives CASRAAGGHTDTQYF.

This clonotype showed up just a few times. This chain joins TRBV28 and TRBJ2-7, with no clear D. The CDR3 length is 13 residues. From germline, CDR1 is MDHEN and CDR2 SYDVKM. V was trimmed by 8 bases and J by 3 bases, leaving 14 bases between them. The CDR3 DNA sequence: TGTGCCAGCTCGGAGCCCCCTCACTACGAGCAGTACTTC. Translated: CASSEPPHYEQYF.

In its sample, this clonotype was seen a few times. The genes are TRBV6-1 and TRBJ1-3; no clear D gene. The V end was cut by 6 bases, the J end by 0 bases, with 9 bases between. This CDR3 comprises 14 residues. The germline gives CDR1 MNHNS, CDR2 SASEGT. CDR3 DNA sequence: TGTGCCAGCAGAGCTCGCGGCTCTGGAAACACCATATATTTT. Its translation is CASRARGSGNTIYF.

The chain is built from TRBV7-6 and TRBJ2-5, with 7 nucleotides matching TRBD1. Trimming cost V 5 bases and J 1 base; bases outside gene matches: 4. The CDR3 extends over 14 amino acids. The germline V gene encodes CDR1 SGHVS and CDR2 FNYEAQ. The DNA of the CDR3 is TGTGCCAGCAGCCCTCGGGACAGCCAAGAGACCCAGTACTTC. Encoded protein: CASSPRDSQETQYF.